Below are 21 T cell receptor beta chains sequenced from a single sample in a study of cytomegalovirus exposure and HLA in healthy donors. It was with 60 Vbeta and 13 Jbeta primers that the PCR ran. The data were produced by immunoSEQ multiplex PCR, yet TCRdb's version contains in-frame clones alone and is incomplete. There are about 120,000 clones in the sample; 77% occur only once, and 4% to 5% lies in the top ten. The specimen was PBMCs. These TCRs come from a male donor in good health and CMV-seropositive.

The gene calls are TRBV7-2 and TRBJ1-2; TRBD1 matches at 7 bases. CDR1 SGHTA and CDR2 FQGNSA come from the germline V gene. Losses at the gene ends were 8 bases for V and 5 bases for J; bases not matched to a gene: 8. The CDR3 consists of 13 residues. The CDR3, as DNA: TGTGCCAGCGGTCAGACAGGGCCTTATGGCTACACCTTC. Translating it yields CASGQTGPYGYTF.

This clone was seen a handful of times. V usage is TRBV28 and J usage is TRBJ2-6; D unresolved. CDR1 MDHEN and CDR2 SYDVKM come from the germline V gene. The CDR3 contains 14 residues. Trimming removed 3 bases from V and 1 base from J, with 4 bases in between. CDR3 sequence reads: CASSFQSGANVLTF. CDR3 nucleotide sequence: TGTGCCAGCAGTTTCCAATCTGGGGCCAACGTCCTGACTTTC.

This clone was found a few times. J is TRBJ1-5 and V is TRBV28, with TRBD1 as a possible D gene (5 bases). The CDR3 is 17 amino acids. Germline V gives CDR1 MDHEN, CDR2 SYDVKM. The V and J ends lost 5 bases and 0 bases respectively, with 17 bases between them. The CDR3 loop is CASSPPRQLYSNQPQHF. CDR3 DNA sequence: TGTGCCAGCAGTCCCCCCCGACAGTTATATAGCAATCAGCCCCAGCATTTT. The variable domain in full, with the rest retrieved from reference TRBV28 and TRBJ1-5, is DVKVTQSSRYLVKRTGEKVFLECVQDMDHENMFWYRQDPGLGLRLIYFSYDVKMKEKGDIPEGYSVSREKKERFSLILESASTNQTSMYLCASSPPRQLYSNQPQHFGDGTRLSIL.

As DNA, the CDR3 is TGTGCCAGTAGTATCGGGTATGGGGAAAAACTGTTTTTT. It is translated as CASSIGYGEKLFF. The chain joins TRBV19 to TRBJ1-4; D is unclear. CDR3 length: 13 amino acids. V was shortened by 3 bases and J by 8 bases, with 10 bases between the two germline ends. Germline CDR1 is LNHDA and CDR2 is SQIVND (reference sequence).

The gene calls are TRBV19 and TRBJ1-2, with 10 bases that match TRBD1. Germline values: CDR1 LNHDA, CDR2 SQIVND (reference sequence). This CDR3 is 15 amino acids long. The V and J ends lost 0 bases and 6 bases, in that order; junction bases with no gene match: 4. The CDR3 protein is CASSIDVTGGDGYTF. The DNA of the CDR3 is TGTGCCAGTAGTATAGACGTGACAGGGGGCGATGGCTACACCTTC.

This clone was seen more than once but under ten times. The chain carries TRBV6-6 and TRBJ1-1, with 7 bases identical to TRBD1. Unmatched junction bases numbered 1, after V lost 6 bases and J lost 0 bases. The germline V gene has CDR1 MNHNY and CDR2 SVGAGI (reference sequence). This CDR3 is built from 13 residues. The CDR3 reads CASRQGMNTEAFF. The CDR3, as DNA: TGTGCCAGCAGACAGGGGATGAACACTGAAGCTTTCTTT.

This rearrangement joins TRBV9 to TRBJ2-5; 9 nucleotides match TRBD2. Unmatched junction bases numbered 7, after V lost 0 bases and J lost 1 base. Germline assignment: CDR1 SGDLS and CDR2 YYNGEE. CDR3 length: 17 residues. CDR3 amino acids: CASSVAHSGGSQETQYF. The CDR3 DNA sequence: TGTGCCAGCAGCGTAGCGCATAGCGGGGGATCCCAAGAGACCCAGTACTTC.

This chain connects TRBV5-1 to TRBJ2-3, with TRBD2 matching over 9 bases. This CDR3 contains 14 residues. Germline V gene sequence: CDR1 SGHRS, CDR2 YFSETQ. J was trimmed by 3 bases and V by 5 bases; bases with no gene match: 4. As DNA, the CDR3 is TGCGCCAGCAGGGCTAGCGGGGAGACAGATACGCAGTATTTT. Its translation is CASRASGETDTQYF.

The rearrangement uses TRBV27 and TRBJ1-1; D may be TRBD1 (5 bases). V was pared by 5 bases and J by 2 bases, with 15 bases between. The CDR3 runs 15 residues. The germline gives CDR1 MNHEY, CDR2 SMNVEV (reference sequence). CDR3 DNA sequence: TGTGCCAGCAGTCCAAATGGGGGGTTAAACACTGAAGCTTTCTTT. Its protein is CASSPNGGLNTEAFF.

In regard to this clone: The junction departs from germline at one end; a sequencing error may be responsible. The chain is built from TRBV5-1 and TRBJ2-4; possible D gene TRBD1, 7 bases. CDR1 SGHRS and CDR2 YFSETQ come from the germline V gene. The CDR3 is 15 amino acids. In DNA, the CDR3 is TGCGCCAGCAGCTTGCGTGGCAGGGGGGAAAACAGTCAGTACTTC. It codes for CASSLRGRGENSQYF.

This chain joins TRBV7-9 and TRBJ2-3; 13 bases line up with TRBD2. With V trimmed by 5 bases and J by 5 bases, 10 bases remained unmatched. The V gene's germline CDR1 is SEHNR and CDR2 FQNEAQ (reference sequence). This CDR3 has 17 residues. CDR3 DNA: TGTGCCAGCAGCCCCGGACTAGCGGGGGCCCCCCAAGATACGCAGTATTTT. Its translation: CASSPGLAGAPQDTQYF.

This chain joins TRBV6-1 and TRBJ1-1; 9 bases are shared with TRBD1. The CDR3 contains 13 residues. V lost 8 bases and J lost 7; bases outside the gene matches: 8. Germline CDR1 MNHNS, CDR2 SASEGT. The CDR3 reads CASADRGEIEAFF. The CDR3 DNA sequence: TGTGCCAGCGCGGACAGGGGAGAGATTGAAGCTTTCTTT.

Here the CDR3 DNA reads TGTGCCAGCAGCCTGACGAAGACAGGGGTTAACTATGGCTACACCTTC. Translating gives CASSLTKTGVNYGYTF. This sequence joins TRBV5-6 and TRBJ1-2; 8 bases align to TRBD1. Germline trimming cut 4 bases from V and 1 base from J; bases unmatched to any gene: 9. CDR1 and CDR2 from the germline V gene are SGHDT and YYEEEE. This CDR3 has 16 amino acids. The complete variable domain, with remaining parts taken from reference TRBV5-6 and TRBJ1-2, reads DAGVTQSPTHLIKTRGQQVTLRCSPKSGHDTVSWYQQALGQGPQFIFQYYEEEERQRGNFPDRFSGHQFPNYSSELNVNALLLGDSALYLCASSLTKTGVNYGYTFGSGTRLTVV.

CDR3 region: CASRRTGSLGDTQYF. The CDR3 nucleotides read TGTGCCAGCAGGCGGACAGGGTCTCTTGGAGATACGCAGTATTTT. The gene calls are TRBV2 and TRBJ2-3, with 8 bases matching TRBD1. V lost 6 bases to trimming and J lost 5 bases; unmatched junction nucleotides: 10. The CDR3 runs 15 residues. Germline V gene lookup returns CDR1 SNHLY and CDR2 FYNNEI.

This sequence joins TRBV6-1 and TRBJ1-1, with unresolved D. The CDR3 has 12 amino acids. Deletions cut 9 bases from V and 8 bases from J, with 16 bases between. Germline values: CDR1 MNHNS, CDR2 SASEGT. For the CDR3, the DNA is TGTGCCAGTTTGATTCCGAGAGGAGAAGCTTTCTTT. This gives the protein CASLIPRGEAFF.

The rearrangement links TRBV30 to TRBJ1-2; no firm D call. Between the trimmed V and J ends, which lost 3 bases and 4 bases, there was a span of 12 bases. This CDR3 is built from 13 residues. CDR1 and CDR2 from the germline V gene are GTSNPN and SVGIG (reference sequence). The CDR3 loop reads CAWRGGSVYGYTF. As DNA, the CDR3 is TGTGCCTGGAGAGGAGGGTCGGTCTATGGCTACACCTTC.

The gene calls are TRBV18 and TRBJ2-2, with 9 bases lining up with TRBD1. After removal of 4 bases from V and 4 bases from J, the junction contained 4 bases not matched to a gene. CDR3 length equals 15 residues. The germline CDR1 and CDR2 sequences are KGHSH and LQKENI. DNA of the CDR3: TGTGCCAGCTCACGGGACAGGGTCGGCACCGGGGAGCTGTTTTTT. Translated, it gives CASSRDRVGTGELFF.

The gene calls are TRBV10-3 and TRBJ2-1; no firm D call. Per the germline V gene, CDR1 is ENHRY and CDR2 is SYGVKD. V was shortened by 3 bases and J by 12 bases, with 12 bases between the two germline ends. This CDR3 region has 12 residues. CDR3 nucleotide sequence: TGTGCCATCAGTGACGGCAGGCTGGGGCAGTTCTTC. This encodes CAISDGRLGQFF.

The CDR3 loop is CSVEDWFGGQGALNYGYTF. CDR3 bases: TGCAGCGTTGAAGATTGGTTCGGGGGCCAGGGGGCTCTTAACTATGGCTACACCTTC. The chain uses TRBV29-1 and TRBJ1-2; 8 nucleotides agree with TRBD1. This CDR3 spans 19 amino acids. CDR1 is SQVTM, CDR2 ANQGSEA, per germline. V lost 0 bases to trimming and J lost 1 base; unmatched junction nucleotides: 16.

V usage is TRBV6-5 and J usage is TRBJ1-2, with 8 positions matching TRBD1. Germline CDR1 reads MNHEY; CDR2 reads SVGAGI. Losses at the gene ends were 5 bases for V and 7 bases for J; bases not matched to a gene: 0. The CDR3 extends over 11 amino acids. The CDR3 is CASSDRGGYTF. Here the CDR3 DNA reads TGTGCCAGCAGTGACAGGGGTGGCTACACCTTC.

This clone showed up just a few times. This chain joins TRBV7-2 and TRBJ2-5; TRBD1 is a possible D gene (6 bases). V was shortened by 5 bases and J by 7 bases, with 17 bases between the two germline ends. Germline CDR1 is SGHTA and CDR2 is FQGNSA. The CDR3 spans 14 residues. CDR3 sequence (DNA): TGTGCCAGCAGCCCCCGGGACAACTTAGGGACCCAGTACTTC. This translates into CASSPRDNLGTQYF.